This T cell receptor beta chain stems from a study of shared clonotypes between healthy human individuals (dated by TCRdb to 2020 to 2022). As for the study more broadly: The cohort included three men and two women between 18 and 49 years of age. Leukapheresis yielded between about 0.85 and 10 billion PBMCs per donor. For each donor, three plates each were used for CD4 naive and CD4 memory, two plates were used for CD8 naive, and one plate was used for CD8 memory. The study deeply sequenced blood TCR repertoires of five healthy adults to estimate repertoire size and the extent of clonotype sharing between individuals. To increase sequencing depth and limit assay-specific biases, different laboratories used diverse techniques to prepare libraries and sequence TCR repertoires.

As to this clone: Its target antigen remains unknown. One base away there is no much larger clone; base qualities are not given.

Here is what the overall study found, with its caveats: Sampling was limited to blood, and TCR repertoires in tissue likely differ from TCR repertoires in blood. Pairwise subsampling led to the expectation that sequencing depth would affect the degree of clonotype sharing among donors. Incomplete sequencing was indicated by rarefaction of sorted-subset datasets, despite the large sequencing depth. Naive subsets generally had larger estimated clonotype richness than memory subsets. The genetic and exposure-history diversity represented was limited by the small number of donors. Higher generation probabilities were observed for clonotypes shared by all four sorted-subset donors than for non-shared clonotypes. Roughly 5.2% of naive CD4, roughly 3.6% of naive CD8, approximately 2% of memory CD4, and around 0.4% of memory CD8 clonotypes were shared across several donors.

Healthy HIV-negative adults with no recently reported acute infections or vaccinations were included as donors. Only Caucasian adults living in Nashville, Tennessee, USA were represented among the donors. CD4+ T cells were enriched through magnetic negative selection, after which naive cells were positively selected on CD45RA and the remaining negative fraction served as the memory subset. After blood collection by leukapheresis, PBMCs were isolated using Ficoll-Histopaque density gradient centrifugation and then cryopreserved in the vapor phase of liquid nitrogen. Analytical flow cytometry was used to check the purity and quantity of every magnetically sorted T cell population. Each sorted fraction had its genomic DNA isolated and then quantified by UV absorbance on a Nanodrop 2000c. Using the deep immunoSEQ assay, multiplex PCR amplified TCR CDR3 regions from genomic DNA. Extracted genomic DNA from each cell subset was distributed evenly across all wells of several immunoSEQ 96-well plates, and each plate was treated as a replicate. Each replicate PCR for sorted subsets received around 200 ng genomic DNA, equal to 28,000 or so T cell genomes. Purified libraries were quantified with a Qubit 3.0 fluorometer, sized on a Bioanalyzer 2100, and re-quantified with the KAPA Library Quantification kit. Each immunoSEQ 96-well plate was sequenced on its own single-read 150-cycle Illumina NextSeq 550 flow cell. The paper's data handling went like this. Because the immunoSEQ output included only junctional sequences and no quality scores, the filtering could not be the same as the filtering used for full-length reads. Sequences were annotated with PyIR, a Python wrapper for IgBLAST v1.9, using IMGT germline references to assign V/J genes and CDR3. Reads with weak V/J assignments (E-value above 1e-6), missing CDR3, stop codons, out-of-frame junctions, or ambiguous translated residues were removed. V3J clonotypes were defined as sequences sharing an identical inferred V gene, J gene, and CDR3 amino acid sequence. Percentage overlap between repertoires was computed as shared unique clonotypes divided by the size of the smaller repertoire. Three approaches were used to assess repertoire richness: RTK rarefaction, the Chao1 estimator, and Recon v2.1 estimates of unobserved clonotypes. OLGA was used to compute generation probabilities for all TCRbeta clonotypes that the gDNA method yielded from a handful of donors. TCRdb's version of the immuneACCESS table is confined to in-frame rearrangements and falls short of the full clone set. An unresolved V gene accounts for under half of the shortfall where checked; the remainder is of unknown origin. From that table come the V and J calls and clone size; the DNA was used to work out D and trimming. In this sample the table shows about 1.1 million clones, around 78% of which occur a single time. Of the sample, more than 0.55% falls within the top ten clones.

A distance of 14 bases separates the germline ends of V and J, which lose 4 bases and 13 bases respectively. Per the germline V gene, SGHTA is the CDR1 and FQGTGA is the CDR2. The CDR3 has 12 amino acids, counting the end cysteine and phenylalanine. The read is trimmed to its CDR3 DNA, 36 bases read in frame from base 1. The clonotype was recovered from a man between 18 and 35 years old in good health. Some clones in this sample may be carry-over from other donors' samples. The sequencing sample was made of memory CD4+ T cells from PBMCs. Sample cell subset or site, as interpreted from the label and publication: CD45RA-negative fraction. The receptor chain draws on TRBV7-3 and TRBJ2-1, with the D gene too uncertain to name. The nucleotide sequence reads as follows: TGTGCCAGCAGCTATTTGGACGGATTACAGTTCTTC. Translation gives CASSYLDGLQFF.